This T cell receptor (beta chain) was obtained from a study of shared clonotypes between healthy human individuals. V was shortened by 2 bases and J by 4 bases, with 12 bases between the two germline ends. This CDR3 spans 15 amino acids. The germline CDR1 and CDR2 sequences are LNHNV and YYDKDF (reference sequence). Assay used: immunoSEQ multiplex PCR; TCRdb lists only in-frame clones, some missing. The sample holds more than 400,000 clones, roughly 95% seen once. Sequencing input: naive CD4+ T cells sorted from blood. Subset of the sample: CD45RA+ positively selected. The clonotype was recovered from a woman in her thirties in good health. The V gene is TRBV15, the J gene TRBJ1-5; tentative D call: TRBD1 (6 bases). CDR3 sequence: CATSRPDRTNQPQHF. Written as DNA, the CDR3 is TGTGCCACCAGCAGACCGGACAGAACTAATCAGCCCCAGCATTTT. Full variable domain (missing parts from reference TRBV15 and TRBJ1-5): DAMVIQNPRYQVTQFGKPVTLSCSQTLNHNVMYWYQQKSSQAPKLLFHYYDKDFNNEADTPDNFQSRRPNTSFCFLDIRSPGLGDTAMYLCATSRPDRTNQPQHFGDGTRLSIL.